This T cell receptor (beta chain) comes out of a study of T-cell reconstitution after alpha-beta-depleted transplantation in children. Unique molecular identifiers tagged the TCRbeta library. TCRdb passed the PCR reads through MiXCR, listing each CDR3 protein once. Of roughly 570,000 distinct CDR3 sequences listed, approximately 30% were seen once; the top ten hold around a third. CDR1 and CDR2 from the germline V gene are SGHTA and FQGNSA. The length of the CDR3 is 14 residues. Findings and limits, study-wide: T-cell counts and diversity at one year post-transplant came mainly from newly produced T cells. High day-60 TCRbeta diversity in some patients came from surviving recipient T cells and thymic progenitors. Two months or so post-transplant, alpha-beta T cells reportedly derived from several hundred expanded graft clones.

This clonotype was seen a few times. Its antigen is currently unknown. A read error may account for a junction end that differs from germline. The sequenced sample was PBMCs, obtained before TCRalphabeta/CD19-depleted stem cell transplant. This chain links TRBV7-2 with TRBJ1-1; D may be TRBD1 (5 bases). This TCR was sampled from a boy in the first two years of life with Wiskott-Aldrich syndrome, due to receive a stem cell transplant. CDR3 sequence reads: CASSLRGGSTEASF. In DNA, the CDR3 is TGTGCCAGCAGCTTACGGGGCGGGAGTACTGAAGCTTCCTTT.